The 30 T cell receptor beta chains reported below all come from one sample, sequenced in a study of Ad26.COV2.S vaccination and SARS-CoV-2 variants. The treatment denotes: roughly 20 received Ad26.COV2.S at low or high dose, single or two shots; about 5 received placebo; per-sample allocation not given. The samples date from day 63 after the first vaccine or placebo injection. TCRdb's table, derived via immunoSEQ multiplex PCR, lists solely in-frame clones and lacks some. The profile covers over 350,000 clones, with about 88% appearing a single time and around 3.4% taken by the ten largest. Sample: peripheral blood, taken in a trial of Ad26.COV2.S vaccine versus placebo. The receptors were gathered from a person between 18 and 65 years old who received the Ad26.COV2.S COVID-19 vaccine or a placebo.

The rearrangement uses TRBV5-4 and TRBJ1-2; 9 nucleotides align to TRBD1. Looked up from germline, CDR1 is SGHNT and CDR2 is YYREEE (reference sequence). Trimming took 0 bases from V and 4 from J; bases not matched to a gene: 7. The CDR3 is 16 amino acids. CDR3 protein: CASSLGPGQGAYGYTF. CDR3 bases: TGTGCCAGCAGCTTGGGCCCGGGACAGGGTGCCTATGGCTACACCTTC.

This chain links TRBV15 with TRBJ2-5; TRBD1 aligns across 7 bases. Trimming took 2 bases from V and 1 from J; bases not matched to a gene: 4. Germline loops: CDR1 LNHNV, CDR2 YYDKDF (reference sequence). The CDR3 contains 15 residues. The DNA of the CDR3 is TGTGCCACCAGCAGAAGGGGACAGCCCCAAGAGACCCAGTACTTC. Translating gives CATSRRGQPQETQYF.

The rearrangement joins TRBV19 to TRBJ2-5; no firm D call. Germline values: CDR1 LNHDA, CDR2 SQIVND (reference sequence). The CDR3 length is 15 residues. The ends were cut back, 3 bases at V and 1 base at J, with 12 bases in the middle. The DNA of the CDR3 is TGTGCCAGTAGTATTGAAACGGATAGCCAAGAGACCCAGTACTTC. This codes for CASSIETDSQETQYF.

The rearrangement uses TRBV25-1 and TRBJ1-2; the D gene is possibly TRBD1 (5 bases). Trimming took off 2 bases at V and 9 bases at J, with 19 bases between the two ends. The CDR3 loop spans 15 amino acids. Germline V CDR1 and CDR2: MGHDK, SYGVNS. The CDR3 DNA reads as TGTGCCAGCAGTGAACCCATTGCAGGGTTCCTCAGCTACACCTTC. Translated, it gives CASSEPIAGFLSYTF.

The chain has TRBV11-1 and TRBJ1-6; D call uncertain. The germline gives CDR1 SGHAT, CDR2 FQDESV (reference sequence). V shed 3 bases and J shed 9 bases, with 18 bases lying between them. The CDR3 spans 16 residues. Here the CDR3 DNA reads TGTGCCAGCAGCTTTGATTCGGACGCGATCGGTTCACCCCTCCACTTT. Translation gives CASSFDSDAIGSPLHF.

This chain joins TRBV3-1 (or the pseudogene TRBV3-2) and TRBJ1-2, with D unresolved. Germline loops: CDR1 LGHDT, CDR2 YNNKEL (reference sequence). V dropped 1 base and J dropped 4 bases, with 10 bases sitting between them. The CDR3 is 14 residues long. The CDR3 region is CASSQVWQTYGYTF. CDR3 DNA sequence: TGTGCCAGCAGCCAAGTCTGGCAGACCTATGGCTACACCTTC.

The CDR3 sequence: CASSYRDRGYNEQFF. For the CDR3, the DNA is TGCGCCAGCAGCTACCGGGACAGGGGATACAATGAGCAGTTCTTC. V gene TRBV5-1 combines with J gene TRBJ2-1; 10 bases are shared with TRBD1. V dropped 3 bases and J dropped 4; count of bases not matched to a gene: 4. Germline V gene data show CDR1 as SGHRS and CDR2 as YFSETQ. This CDR3 spans 15 amino acids.

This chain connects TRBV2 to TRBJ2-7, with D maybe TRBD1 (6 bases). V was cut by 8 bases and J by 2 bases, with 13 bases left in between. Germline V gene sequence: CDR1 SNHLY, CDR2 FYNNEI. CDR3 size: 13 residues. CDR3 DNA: TGTGCCAGCTCCTGGACAGACACCTACGAGCAGTACTTC. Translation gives CASSWTDTYEQYF.

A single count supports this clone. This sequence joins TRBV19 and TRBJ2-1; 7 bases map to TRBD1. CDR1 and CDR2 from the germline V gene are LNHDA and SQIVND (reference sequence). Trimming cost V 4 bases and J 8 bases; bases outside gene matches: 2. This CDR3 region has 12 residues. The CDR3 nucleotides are TGTGCCAGTAGTAAGGGGGCCCATGAGCAGTTCTTC. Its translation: CASSKGAHEQFF.

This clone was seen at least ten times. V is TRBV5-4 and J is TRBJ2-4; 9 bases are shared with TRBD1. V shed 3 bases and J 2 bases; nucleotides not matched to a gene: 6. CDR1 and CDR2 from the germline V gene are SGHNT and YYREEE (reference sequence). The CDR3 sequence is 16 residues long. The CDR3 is CASSSDRGGTKNIQYF. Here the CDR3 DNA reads TGTGCCAGCAGCTCCGACAGGGGGGGAACCAAAAACATTCAGTACTTC.

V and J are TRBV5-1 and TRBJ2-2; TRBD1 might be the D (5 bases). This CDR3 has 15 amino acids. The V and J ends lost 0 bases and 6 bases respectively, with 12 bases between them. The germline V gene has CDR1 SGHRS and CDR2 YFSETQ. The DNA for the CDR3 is TGCGCCAGCAGCTTGGGGCAGGGTGATCCCGGGGAGCTGTTTTTT. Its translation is CASSLGQGDPGELFF.

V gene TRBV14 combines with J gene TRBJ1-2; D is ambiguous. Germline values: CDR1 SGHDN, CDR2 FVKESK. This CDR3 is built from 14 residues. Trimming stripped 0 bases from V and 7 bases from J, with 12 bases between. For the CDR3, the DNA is TGTGCCAGCAGCCAAGATCGGTTGGACTCTGGCTACACCTTC. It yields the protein CASSQDRLDSGYTF.

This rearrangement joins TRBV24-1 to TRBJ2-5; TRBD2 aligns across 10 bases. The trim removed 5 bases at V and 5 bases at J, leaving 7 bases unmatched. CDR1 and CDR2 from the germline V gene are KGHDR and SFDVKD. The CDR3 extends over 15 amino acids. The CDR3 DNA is TGTGCCACCAGTGTATCACTAGCGGGGTTGGAGACCCAGTACTTC. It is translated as CATSVSLAGLETQYF.

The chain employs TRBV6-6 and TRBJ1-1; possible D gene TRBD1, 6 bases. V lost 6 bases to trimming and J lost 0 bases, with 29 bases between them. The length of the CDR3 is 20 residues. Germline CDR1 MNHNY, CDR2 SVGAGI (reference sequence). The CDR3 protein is CASSLTPWGGRTLMNTEAFF. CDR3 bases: TGTGCCAGCAGCCTTACGCCATGGGGGGGCAGGACCTTAATGAACACTGAAGCTTTCTTT.

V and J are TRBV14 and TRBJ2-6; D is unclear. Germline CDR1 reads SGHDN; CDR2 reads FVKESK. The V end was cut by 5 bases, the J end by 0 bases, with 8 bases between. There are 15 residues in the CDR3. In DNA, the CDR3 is TGTGCCAGCAGCACCCACAGCTCTGGGGCCAACGTCCTGACTTTC. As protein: CASSTHSSGANVLTF. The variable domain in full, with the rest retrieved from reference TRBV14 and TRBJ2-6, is EAGVTQFPSHSVIEKGQTVTLRCDPISGHDNLYWYRRVMGKEIKFLLHFVKESKQDESGMPNNRFLAERTGGTYSTLKVQPAELEDSGVYFCASSTHSSGANVLTFGAGSRLTVL.

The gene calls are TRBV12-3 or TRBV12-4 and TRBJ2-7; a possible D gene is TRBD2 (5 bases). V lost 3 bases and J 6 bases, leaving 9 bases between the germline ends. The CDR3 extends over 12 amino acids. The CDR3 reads CASSLRVGEQYF. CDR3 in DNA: TGTGCCAGCAGTTTGCGGGTTGGCGAGCAGTACTTC.

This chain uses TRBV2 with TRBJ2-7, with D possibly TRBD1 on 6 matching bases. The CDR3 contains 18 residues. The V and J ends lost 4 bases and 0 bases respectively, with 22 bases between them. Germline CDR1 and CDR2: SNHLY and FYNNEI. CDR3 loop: CASSGVGRGRIVSYEQYF. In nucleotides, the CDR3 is TGTGCCAGCAGTGGTGTCGGCAGGGGCAGGATTGTCTCCTACGAGCAGTACTTC. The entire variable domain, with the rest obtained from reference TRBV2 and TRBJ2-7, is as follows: EPEVTQTPSHQVTQMGQEVILRCVPISNHLYFYWYRQILGQKVEFLVSFYNNEISEKSEIFDDQFSVERPDGSNFTLKIRSTKLEDSAMYFCASSGVGRGRIVSYEQYFGPGTRLTVT.

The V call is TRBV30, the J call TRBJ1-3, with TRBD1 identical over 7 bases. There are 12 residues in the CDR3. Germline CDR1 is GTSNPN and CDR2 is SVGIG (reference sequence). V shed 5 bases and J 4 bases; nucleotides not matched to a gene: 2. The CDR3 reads CAWGDRGNTIYF. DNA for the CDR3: TGTGCCTGGGGGGACAGAGGAAACACCATATATTTT.

The chain's CDR3 is CASSTMTGVLGEQYF. DNA of the CDR3: TGTGCCAGCAGTACCATGACAGGGGTATTAGGCGAGCAGTACTTC. This chain connects TRBV6-5 to TRBJ2-7, with 8 bases fitting TRBD1. Germline V lookup: CDR1 MNHEY, CDR2 SVGAGI. Trimming cost V 5 bases and J 6 bases; bases outside gene matches: 12. The CDR3 runs to 15 residues.

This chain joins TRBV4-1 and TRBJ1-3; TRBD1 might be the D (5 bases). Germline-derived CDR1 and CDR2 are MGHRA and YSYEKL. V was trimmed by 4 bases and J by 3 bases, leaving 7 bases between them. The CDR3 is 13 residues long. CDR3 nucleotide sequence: TGCGCCAGCAGCCGAACAGGTGGAAACACCATATATTTT. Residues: CASSRTGGNTIYF.

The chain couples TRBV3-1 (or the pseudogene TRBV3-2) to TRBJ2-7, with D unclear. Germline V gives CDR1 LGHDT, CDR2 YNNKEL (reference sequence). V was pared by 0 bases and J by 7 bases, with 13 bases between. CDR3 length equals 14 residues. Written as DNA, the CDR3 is TGTGCCAGCAGCCAAGACCAATATCTTTCAGAGCAGTACTTC. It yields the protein CASSQDQYLSEQYF.

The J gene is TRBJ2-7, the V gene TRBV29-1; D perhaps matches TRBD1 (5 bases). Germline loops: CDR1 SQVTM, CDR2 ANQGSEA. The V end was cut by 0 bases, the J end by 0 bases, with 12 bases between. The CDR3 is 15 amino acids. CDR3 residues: CSVEEKGAGSYEQYF. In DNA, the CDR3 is TGCAGCGTTGAAGAGAAAGGGGCAGGCTCCTACGAGCAGTACTTC.

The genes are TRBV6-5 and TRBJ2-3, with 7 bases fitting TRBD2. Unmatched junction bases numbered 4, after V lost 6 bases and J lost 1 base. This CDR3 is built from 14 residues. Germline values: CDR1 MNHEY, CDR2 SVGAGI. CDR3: CASRLADGTDTQYF. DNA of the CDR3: TGTGCCAGCAGGCTAGCGGACGGCACAGATACGCAGTATTTT.

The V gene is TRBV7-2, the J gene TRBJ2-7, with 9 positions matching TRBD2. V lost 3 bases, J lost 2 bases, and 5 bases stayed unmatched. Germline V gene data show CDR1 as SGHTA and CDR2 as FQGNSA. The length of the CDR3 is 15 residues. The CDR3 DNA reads TGTGCCAGCAGCTTCGGCGGGGGGGCTACCTACGAGCAGTACTTC. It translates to CASSFGGGATYEQYF.

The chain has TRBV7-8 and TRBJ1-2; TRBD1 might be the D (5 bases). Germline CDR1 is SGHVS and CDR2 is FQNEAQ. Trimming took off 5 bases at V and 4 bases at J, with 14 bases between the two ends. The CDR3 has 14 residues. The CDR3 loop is CASSLGVPLYGYTF. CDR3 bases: TGTGCCAGCAGCCTAGGGGTCCCCCTCTATGGCTACACCTTC.

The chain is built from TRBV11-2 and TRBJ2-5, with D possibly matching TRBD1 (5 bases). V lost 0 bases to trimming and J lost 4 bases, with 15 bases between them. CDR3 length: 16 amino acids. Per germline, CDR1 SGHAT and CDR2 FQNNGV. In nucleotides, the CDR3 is TGTGCCAGCAGCTTAGAGTTAGGTGGGGCCCGAGAGACCCAGTACTTC. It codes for CASSLELGGARETQYF.

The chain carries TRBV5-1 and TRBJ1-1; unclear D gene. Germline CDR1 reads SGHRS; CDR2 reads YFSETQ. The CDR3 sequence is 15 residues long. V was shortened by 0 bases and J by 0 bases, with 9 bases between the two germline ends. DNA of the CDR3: TGCGCCAGCAGCTTGGTTCTTAACATGAACACTGAAGCTTTCTTT. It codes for CASSLVLNMNTEAFF.

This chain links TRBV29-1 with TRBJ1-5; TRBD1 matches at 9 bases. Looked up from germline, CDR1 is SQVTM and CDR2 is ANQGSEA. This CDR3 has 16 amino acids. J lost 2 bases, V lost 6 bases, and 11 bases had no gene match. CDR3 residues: CSVTLQGAMGNQPQHF. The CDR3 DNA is TGCAGCGTGACCCTACAGGGGGCGATGGGCAATCAGCCCCAGCATTTT.

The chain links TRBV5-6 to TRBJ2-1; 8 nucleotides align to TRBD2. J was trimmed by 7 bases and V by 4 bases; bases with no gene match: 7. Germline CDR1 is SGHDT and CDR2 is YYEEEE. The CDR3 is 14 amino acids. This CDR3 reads CASSSGLAINEQFF. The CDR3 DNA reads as TGTGCCAGCAGCAGCGGACTAGCCATAAATGAGCAGTTCTTC.

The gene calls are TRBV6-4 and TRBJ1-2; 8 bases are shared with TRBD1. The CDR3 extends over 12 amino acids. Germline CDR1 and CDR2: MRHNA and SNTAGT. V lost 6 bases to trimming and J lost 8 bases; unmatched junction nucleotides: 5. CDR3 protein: CASSPDREGYTF. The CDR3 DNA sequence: TGTGCCAGCAGCCCGGACAGGGAAGGCTACACCTTC.